These 25 T cell receptor beta chains originate from one sample sequenced in a study of technical replicates of blood from a handful of donors. Generated by immunoSEQ multiplex PCR, the TCRdb table keeps only in-frame clones and is missing some. This sample has roughly 50,000 clones, with just under 95% found just once. Sequencing was done on a sample of PBMCs. These receptors all stem from a human donor in good health. Some clones in this sample may be carry-over from other donors' samples.

The chain couples TRBV9 to TRBJ2-4; D is ambiguous. CDR3 length: 14 residues. CDR1 SGDLS and CDR2 YYNGEE come from the germline V gene. Trimming removed 3 bases from V and 8 bases from J, with 15 bases in between. The CDR3 sequence is CASSGDNYEHIQYF. Here the CDR3 DNA reads TGTGCCAGCAGCGGAGACAATTATGAGCACATTCAGTACTTC.

This sequence joins TRBV7-2 and TRBJ2-1, with D possibly TRBD1 on 5 matching bases. Trimming removed 4 bases from V and 5 bases from J, with 9 bases in between. The germline CDR1 and CDR2 sequences are SGHTA and FQGNSA. The CDR3 sequence is 13 residues long. CDR3 DNA sequence: TGTGCCAGCAGCTACGACAGCCACAATGAGCAGTTCTTC. Encoded protein: CASSYDSHNEQFF. Together with reference TRBV7-2 and TRBJ2-1, the CDR3 gives the full variable domain: GAGVSQSPSNKVTEKGKDVELRCDPISGHTALYWYRQSLGQGLEFLIYFQGNSAPDKSGLPSDRFSAERTGGSVSTLTIQRTQQEDSAVYLCASSYDSHNEQFFGPGTRLTVL.

The CDR3 region has the DNA TGTGCCAGCAGCTTCCCGGGTGACACTGAAGCTTTCTTT. This codes for CASSFPGDTEAFF. The V and J genes are TRBV5-6 and TRBJ1-1; no clear D gene. V lost 2 bases, J lost 3 bases, and 8 bases lay in between. This CDR3 comprises 13 residues. The germline CDR1 and CDR2 sequences are SGHDT and YYEEEE.

The V gene is TRBV12-5, the J gene TRBJ1-4; possible D gene TRBD1, 5 bases. Germline CDR1 and CDR2: LGHNT and FRNRAP. V lost 5 bases and J lost 7, with 11 bases in between. This CDR3 is 13 amino acids long. CDR3 protein: CASGVGTREKLFF. The CDR3 region has the DNA TGTGCTAGTGGTGTCGGGACTCGTGAAAAACTGTTTTTT.

This clone was counted only a few times. The chain couples TRBV11-3 to TRBJ2-1; D is undetermined. V gave up 0 bases and J gave up 7 bases, with 4 bases separating them. Germline loops: CDR1 SGHNT, CDR2 YENEEA. CDR3 length: 12 amino acids. CDR3 loop: CASSLDLNEQFF. The CDR3 nucleotides are TGTGCCAGCAGCTTAGATCTGAATGAGCAGTTCTTC.

The J gene is TRBJ2-7, the V gene TRBV7-3; 7 bases line up with TRBD1. CDR3 length: 13 residues. V was pared by 5 bases and J by 4 bases, with 5 bases of the junction left unmatched. In germline, CDR1 is SGHTA, CDR2 FQGTGA. The CDR3 bases are TGTGCCAGCAGCGTGCAACAGGGGTACGAGCAGTACTTC. Its translation is CASSVQQGYEQYF.

The V and J genes are TRBV7-2 and TRBJ1-6; D is possibly TRBD1 (6 bases). The CDR3 extends over 16 amino acids. Germline-derived CDR1 and CDR2 are SGHTA and FQGNSA. Trimming shortened V by 2 bases and J by 6 bases, and 14 bases separated the two germline ends. CDR3 region: CASSLYVNRVNSPLHF. The CDR3 DNA reads as TGTGCCAGCAGCTTATACGTAAACAGGGTTAATTCACCCCTCCACTTT.

The gene calls are TRBV5-1 and TRBJ2-7; the D is unclear. Germline values: CDR1 SGHRS, CDR2 YFSETQ. The CDR3 length is 13 residues. V was trimmed by 1 base and J by 1 base, leaving 6 bases between them. The CDR3 region is CASSLPPSYEQYF. The DNA for the CDR3 is TGCGCCAGCAGCTTGCCCCCGTCCTACGAGCAGTACTTC.

This clone was counted a single time. The chain is built from TRBV4-2 and TRBJ2-5; TRBD2 agrees at 7 bases. CDR3 size: 14 residues. Per germline, CDR1 LGHNA and CDR2 YNFKEQ. Trimming took 3 bases from V and 2 from J; bases not matched to a gene: 3. The chain's CDR3 is CASSQTGGQETQYF. CDR3 nucleotides: TGTGCCAGCAGCCAGACCGGGGGGCAAGAGACCCAGTACTTC.

The chain is built from TRBV30 and TRBJ1-3, with D unresolved. The CDR3 runs 13 residues. Germline CDR1 reads GTSNPN; CDR2 reads SVGIG (reference sequence). Trimming pared 4 bases from V and 4 bases from J, leaving 11 bases between. CDR3 in amino acids: CAWISRFGNTIYF. The CDR3 region has the DNA TGTGCCTGGATCTCGCGATTCGGAAACACCATATATTTT.

The V gene is TRBV5-1, the J gene TRBJ2-2; D remains ambiguous. This CDR3 spans 13 amino acids. V lost 4 bases to trimming and J lost 0 bases, with 4 bases between them. Germline V gene lookup returns CDR1 SGHRS and CDR2 YFSETQ. The CDR3 is CASSPSNTGELFF. The CDR3 region has the DNA TGCGCCAGCAGCCCCTCGAACACCGGGGAGCTGTTTTTT.

This clone was counted once. The rearrangement uses TRBV11-1 and TRBJ2-1; 13 nucleotides align to TRBD2. The J segment lost 3 bases and the V segment lost 1 base, leaving 6 bases of the junction unmatched. Germline V gene sequence: CDR1 SGHAT, CDR2 FQDESV (reference sequence). The CDR3 loop spans 18 amino acids. The CDR3 nucleotides read TGTGCCAGCAGCTTAGATGGGACTAGCGGGGTAGGCTACAATGAGCAGTTCTTC. This codes for CASSLDGTSGVGYNEQFF.

The V call is TRBV5-8, the J call TRBJ2-7; 10 nucleotides align to TRBD1. The germline CDR1 and CDR2 sequences are SGHTS and YDEGEE. Trimming took 4 bases from V and 5 from J; bases not matched to a gene: 3. The CDR3 runs 13 residues. CDR3 protein: CASSRDRGHEQYF. The CDR3 DNA follows: TGTGCCAGCAGCCGAGACAGGGGGCACGAGCAGTACTTC.

CDR3 in amino acids: CASTVLAPSGANVLTF. DNA for the CDR3: TGTGCCAGTACTGTATTAGCCCCCTCTGGGGCCAACGTCCTGACTTTC. This chain links TRBV19 with TRBJ2-6; D remains ambiguous. The CDR3 loop spans 16 amino acids. Per the germline V gene, CDR1 is LNHDA and CDR2 is SQIVND (reference sequence). V dropped 7 bases and J dropped 0 bases, with 13 bases sitting between them.

This chain connects TRBV4-3 to TRBJ2-3; 11 bases match TRBD2. The length of the CDR3 is 19 residues. With V trimmed by 0 bases and J by 1 base, 9 bases remained unmatched. The germline gives CDR1 LGHNA, CDR2 YSLEER. CDR3 residues: CASSQDLSSGGKGTDTQYF. The CDR3 region has the DNA TGCGCCAGCAGCCAAGATTTGTCTAGCGGGGGGAAGGGCACAGATACGCAGTATTTT.

This chain connects TRBV5-5 to TRBJ1-5, with 9 bases fitting TRBD1. CDR1 is SGHKS and CDR2 is YYEKEE in the germline V gene (reference sequence). Trimming removed 1 base from V and 8 bases from J; junction bases left unmatched: 7. This CDR3 region has 15 residues. This chain's CDR3 is CASSLRVTGGEPQHF. The CDR3 coding sequence is TGTGCCAGCAGCTTGAGGGTGACAGGGGGTGAGCCCCAGCATTTT.

CDR3 amino acids: CASSPDRINYGYTF. The CDR3 nucleotides are TGCGCCAGCAGCCCAGACAGGATTAACTATGGCTACACCTTC. The chain is built from TRBV4-3 and TRBJ1-2; a possible D gene is TRBD1 (6 bases). Trimming shortened V by 4 bases and J by 1 base, and 10 bases separated the two germline ends. The CDR3 has 14 amino acids. CDR1 and CDR2 from the germline V gene are LGHNA and YSLEER.

The rearrangement joins TRBV11-3 to TRBJ2-3, with a tentative D call TRBD2 (6 bases). CDR3 size: 13 residues. Germline V CDR1 and CDR2: SGHNT, YENEEA. Trimming took 5 bases from V and 9 from J, leaving 15 bases between them. The CDR3 bases are TGTGCCAGCAGCCACCAGGGACTCCAGACGCAGTATTTT. This translates into CASSHQGLQTQYF.

The chain combines TRBV6-5 with TRBJ1-5; D ambiguous. The V end was cut by 0 bases, the J end by 6 bases, with 9 bases between. Per the germline V gene, CDR1 is MNHEY and CDR2 is SVGAGI. This CDR3 comprises 14 residues. CDR3 in amino acids: CASSYSSGRQPQHF. The CDR3 DNA reads TGTGCCAGCAGTTACTCTAGTGGGCGTCAGCCCCAGCATTTT.

The chain has TRBV4-3 and TRBJ1-4, with D maybe TRBD1 (5 bases). CDR1 and CDR2 (germline): LGHNA, YSLEER. V lost 0 bases and J 5 bases, leaving 10 bases between the germline ends. The CDR3 covers 15 residues. Here the CDR3 reads CASSQEGGENEKLFF. In nucleotides, the CDR3 is TGCGCCAGCAGCCAAGAAGGAGGGGAAAATGAAAAACTGTTTTTT.

The chain joins TRBV5-1 to TRBJ2-2; 10 bases agree with TRBD1. Germline V gene sequence: CDR1 SGHRS, CDR2 YFSETQ. The V and J ends lost 4 bases and 2 bases, in that order; junction bases with no gene match: 8. CDR3 size: 17 residues. Written as DNA, the CDR3 is TGCGCCAGCAGCCAGACGCGGACAGGGGGAAACACCGGGGAGCTGTTTTTT. Protein: CASSQTRTGGNTGELFF.

CDR3 sequence: CAWSLTGAPFSAFF. As DNA, the CDR3 is TGTGCCTGGAGTCTGACAGGGGCTCCGTTTAGCGCTTTCTTT. The rearrangement joins TRBV30 to TRBJ1-1; TRBD1 matches at 8 bases. The germline CDR1 and CDR2 sequences are GTSNPN and SVGIG (reference sequence). After removal of 2 bases from V and 11 bases from J, the junction contained 13 bases not matched to a gene. This CDR3 has 14 residues.

J is TRBJ2-7 and V is TRBV11-1, with 9 positions matching TRBD1. Per germline, CDR1 SGHAT and CDR2 FQDESV (reference sequence). CDR3 length: 14 residues. V lost 5 bases, J lost 3 bases, and 5 bases stayed unmatched. The CDR3 coding sequence is TGTGCCAGCAGCCCCGACAGGGGGATCTACGAGCAGTACTTC. It codes for CASSPDRGIYEQYF.

The chain combines TRBV29-1 with TRBJ1-2, with D maybe TRBD1 (6 bases). This CDR3 is 15 amino acids long. CDR1 and CDR2 from the germline V gene are SQVTM and ANQGSEA. Between the trimmed V and J ends, which lost 0 bases and 5 bases, there was a span of 16 bases. Here the CDR3 reads CSVEESGGRIYGYTF. In DNA form, the CDR3 reads TGCAGCGTTGAAGAAAGCGGGGGGCGCATATATGGCTACACCTTC.

The V and J genes are TRBV10-3 and TRBJ2-7; 7 nucleotides agree with TRBD1. After removal of 7 bases from V and 6 bases from J, the junction contained 12 bases not matched to a gene. This CDR3 is 14 amino acids long. Germline loops: CDR1 ENHRY, CDR2 SYGVKD. The CDR3, as DNA: TGTGCCATCAACAAGCCCGGGACAGTGCGCGAGCAGTACTTC. Its protein product is CAINKPGTVREQYF.